Described below is a single T cell receptor beta chain sequence and its context. The antigen is not known. The data were produced by immunoSEQ multiplex PCR, yet TCRdb's version contains in-frame clones alone and is incomplete. The sample has some 1 million clones; around four fifths are singletons. The data were taken from a study of shared clonotypes between healthy human individuals. Study context: A donor's plate count was three for CD4 naive and three for CD4 memory; CD8 naive had two and CD8 memory one.

Findings and limits, study-wide: Enrolling few donors narrowed the genetic and exposure-history diversity that was represented.

Germline loops: CDR1 MNHNY, CDR2 SVGAGI (reference sequence). The CDR3 consists of 15 residues. V shed 6 bases, J shed 6 bases, and the junction held 9 bases outside the gene matches. This receptor was identified in a man younger than 35 in good health. Sequencing was carried out using memory CD4+ T cells sorted from blood. Subset noted: CD45RA-negative fraction. The chain is built from TRBV6-6 and TRBJ1-2, with 11 bases aligning to TRBD1. The CDR3 DNA is TGTGCCAGCAGAGACCGGGACAGGGGGAATAATGGCTACACCTTC. It is translated as CASRDRDRGNNGYTF.